Listed below are T cell receptor beta chains from one sample, sequenced in a study of blood T cells in healthy people across ages. From the 5' RACE reads, TCRdb called clonotypes with MiXCR, one entry per CDR3 protein. The sample consists of approximately 730,000 distinct CDR3 sequences, 35% to 45% of them appearing once. The sample consisted of blood. The source of these receptors is an older woman in good health. The CDR3 runs from the conserved cysteine through the conserved F or W. Each record gives: V gene, clone size, J gene, D gene, CDR3 protein, CDR3 DNA. A D gene is named only where the DNA matches it firmly. Size is omitted from some rows. Given values are once, few, many or a class for expanded clones.

v_gene: TRBV28; abundance: .; j_gene: TRBJ2-7; d_gene: TRBD2; CDR3aa: CASRGSGGTSYEQYF; CDR3nt: TGTGCCAGCAGGGGCAGCGGGGGAACATCCTACGAGCAGTACTTC
v_gene: TRBV20-1; abundance: .; j_gene: TRBJ2-4; d_gene: TRBD2; CDR3aa: CSARAGLAGVREQYF; CDR3nt: TGCAGTGCTAGAGCGGGACTAGCGGGAGTGAGGGAGCAGTACTTC
v_gene: TRBV20-1; abundance: few; j_gene: TRBJ2-7; d_gene: TRBD2; CDR3aa: CSATGLAETYEQYF; CDR3nt: TGCAGTGCTACCGGACTAGCGGAGACCTACGAGCAGTACTTC
v_gene: TRBV20-1; abundance: few; j_gene: TRBJ2-1; d_gene: TRBD2; CDR3aa: CSARPATSGTNNEQFF; CDR3nt: TGCAGTGCTAGACCGGCTACTAGCGGGACCAACAATGAGCAGTTCTTC
v_gene: TRBV12-3/TRBV12-4; abundance: few; j_gene: TRBJ1-1; d_gene: .; CDR3aa: CASSSGAGNTEAFF; CDR3nt: TGTGCCAGCAGTTCGGGGGCAGGAAACACTGAAGCTTTCTTT
v_gene: TRBV27; abundance: .; j_gene: TRBJ1-5; d_gene: .; CDR3aa: CASSLWRGQPQHF; CDR3nt: TGTGCCAGCAGTTTGTGGAGGGGTCAGCCCCAGCATTTT
v_gene: TRBV6-2/TRBV6-3; abundance: few; j_gene: TRBJ2-1; d_gene: TRBD1; CDR3aa: CASSWLGQGYDEQFF; CDR3nt: TGTGCCAGCAGTTGGTTGGGACAGGGTTACGATGAGCAGTTCTTC
v_gene: TRBV20-1; abundance: many; j_gene: TRBJ2-7; d_gene: TRBD2; CDR3aa: CSARGPGTSGSYEQYF; CDR3nt: TGCAGTGCTAGAGGGCCCGGGACTAGCGGATCCTACGAGCAGTACTTC
v_gene: TRBV27; abundance: .; j_gene: TRBJ1-2; d_gene: .; CDR3aa: CASSSWGACGYTF; CDR3nt: TGTGCCAGCAGTTCATGGGGGGCTTGTGGCTACACCTTC
v_gene: TRBV20-1; abundance: .; j_gene: TRBJ2-1; d_gene: TRBD2; CDR3aa: CSARRPSGSTSEQFF; CDR3nt: TGCAGTGCTAGACGGCCTAGCGGGAGTACTAGTGAGCAGTTCTTC
v_gene: TRBV29-1; abundance: many; j_gene: TRBJ2-5; d_gene: .; CDR3aa: CSAMTPYPKETQYF; CDR3nt: TGCAGCGCCATGACACCATACCCTAAAGAGACCCAGTACTTC
v_gene: TRBV4-2; abundance: .; j_gene: TRBJ1-6; d_gene: TRBD1; CDR3aa: CASSQGQGGTNSPLHF; CDR3nt: TGTGCCAGCAGCCAAGGACAGGGAGGGACTAATTCACCCCTCCACTTT
v_gene: TRBV21-1; abundance: .; j_gene: TRBJ2-4; d_gene: .; CDR3aa: CASSKWGTGPYF; CDR3nt: TGTGCCAGCAGCAAGTGGGGGACTGGTCCGTACTTC
v_gene: TRBV20-1; abundance: .; j_gene: TRBJ1-2; d_gene: TRBD1; CDR3aa: CSARDGRQGGSSHGYTF; CDR3nt: TGCAGTGCTAGAGATGGTCGGCAGGGGGGCTCGTCGCATGGCTACACCTTC
v_gene: TRBV12-3/TRBV12-4; abundance: many; j_gene: TRBJ2-7; d_gene: .; CDR3aa: CASSLREETYEQYF; CDR3nt: TGTGCCAGCAGTTTAAGGGAAGAGACCTACGAGCAGTACTTC
v_gene: TRBV6-1; abundance: .; j_gene: TRBJ2-6; d_gene: .; CDR3aa: CASIRSYGANVLTF; CDR3nt: TGTGCCAGCATTCGGTCGTACGGGGCCAACGTCCTGACTTTC
v_gene: TRBV28; abundance: few; j_gene: TRBJ1-1; d_gene: .; CDR3aa: CASSLPSQVRGAFF; CDR3nt: TGTGCCAGCAGTTTACCCTCCCAGGTCCGGGGAGCTTTCTTT
v_gene: TRBV6-2/TRBV6-3; abundance: .; j_gene: TRBJ2-7; d_gene: .; CDR3aa: CASGLNRYEQYF; CDR3nt: TGTGCCAGCGGCCTCAACAGATACGAACAGTACTTC
v_gene: TRBV7-9; abundance: .; j_gene: TRBJ1-2; d_gene: .; CDR3aa: CTSEGNYGYTF; CDR3nt: TGTACCAGCGAAGGGAACTATGGCTACACCTTC
v_gene: TRBV5-1; abundance: .; j_gene: TRBJ2-5; d_gene: .; CDR3aa: CASSLGDGGANEQYF; CDR3nt: TGCGCCAGCAGCTTGGGGGACGGCGGGGCCAATGAGCAGTACTTC
v_gene: TRBV5-6; abundance: .; j_gene: TRBJ1-2; d_gene: .; CDR3aa: CASSLPPNYGYTF; CDR3nt: TGTGCCAGCAGCTTGCCACCTAACTATGGCTACACCTTC
v_gene: TRBV7-3; abundance: .; j_gene: TRBJ2-2; d_gene: TRBD2; CDR3aa: CASSFTSGNTGELFF; CDR3nt: TGTGCCAGCAGCTTTACTAGCGGGAACACCGGGGAGCTGTTTTTT
v_gene: TRBV24-1; abundance: few; j_gene: TRBJ1-1; d_gene: .; CDR3aa: CAISERGTEAFF; CDR3nt: TGTGCCATCTCAGAAAGGGGCACTGAAGCTTTCTTT
v_gene: TRBV7-2; abundance: .; j_gene: TRBJ2-3; d_gene: .; CDR3aa: CASSLRNVRGSGTDTQYF; CDR3nt: TGTGCCAGCAGCTTACGTAACGTAAGGGGGTCTGGCACAGATACGCAGTATTTT
v_gene: TRBV6-6; abundance: many; j_gene: TRBJ2-5; d_gene: .; CDR3aa: CASSYAAGLETQYF; CDR3nt: TGTGCCAGCAGTTACGCCGCAGGGTTAGAGACCCAGTACTTC
v_gene: TRBV6-2/TRBV6-3; abundance: few; j_gene: TRBJ2-4; d_gene: .; CDR3aa: CASSSWTASLGEQYF; CDR3nt: TGTGCCAGCAGTTCATGGACCGCTTCTCTGGGAGAGCAGTACTTC
v_gene: TRBV28; abundance: few; j_gene: TRBJ2-7; d_gene: .; CDR3aa: CASSPPQGGIEQYF; CDR3nt: TGTGCCAGCAGTCCCCCCCAAGGGGGAATCGAGCAGTACTTC
v_gene: TRBV7-3; abundance: .; j_gene: TRBJ1-1; d_gene: .; CDR3aa: CASSLQGGFGRDTEVFF; CDR3nt: TGTGCCAGCAGCTTACAGGGTGGTTTCGGTCGGGACACTGAAGTTTTCTTT
v_gene: TRBV20-1; abundance: .; j_gene: TRBJ1-5; d_gene: TRBD1; CDR3aa: CSATRQGNENQPQHF; CDR3nt: TGCAGTGCTACTAGACAGGGTAACGAGAATCAGCCCCAGCATTTT
v_gene: TRBV5-1; abundance: .; j_gene: TRBJ2-1; d_gene: TRBD2; CDR3aa: CASSRPSGYNEQFF; CDR3nt: TGCGCCAGCAGCAGACCTAGCGGCTACAATGAGCAGTTCTTC
v_gene: TRBV7-2; abundance: many; j_gene: TRBJ2-1; d_gene: TRBD2; CDR3aa: CASSRTSYNEQFF; CDR3nt: TGTGCCAGCAGCCGGACTAGCTACAATGAGCAGTTCTTC
v_gene: TRBV3-1; abundance: many; j_gene: TRBJ1-1; d_gene: TRBD1; CDR3aa: CASSQGVQGAYSEAFF; CDR3nt: TGTGCCAGCAGCCAAGGAGTTCAGGGGGCTTATTCTGAAGCTTTCTTT
v_gene: TRBV11-1; abundance: .; j_gene: TRBJ1-1; d_gene: .; CDR3aa: CASLDGIRLNTEAFF; CDR3nt: TGTGCCAGTTTAGATGGGATTCGGTTAAACACTGAAGCTTTCTTT
v_gene: TRBV10-2; abundance: once; j_gene: TRBJ2-3; d_gene: .; CDR3aa: CASSEPTTPDTQYF; CDR3nt: TGCGCCAGCAGTGAGCCAACAACGCCAGATACGCAGTATTTT
v_gene: TRBV6-6; abundance: few; j_gene: TRBJ2-3; d_gene: .; CDR3aa: CASRIWQGDTQYF; CDR3nt: TGTGCCAGCAGGATTTGGCAGGGAGATACGCAGTATTTT
v_gene: TRBV11-3; abundance: .; j_gene: TRBJ2-5; d_gene: TRBD2; CDR3aa: CASSPSPLAGHETQYF; CDR3nt: TGTGCCAGCAGCCCAAGCCCTCTAGCGGGTCATGAGACCCAGTACTTC
v_gene: TRBV20-1; abundance: .; j_gene: TRBJ2-3; d_gene: TRBD2; CDR3aa: CSARDSGSGRGTDTQYF; CDR3nt: TGCAGTGCTAGAGATAGTGGGAGCGGGAGGGGAACAGATACGCAGTATTTT
v_gene: TRBV12-3/TRBV12-4; abundance: .; j_gene: TRBJ2-1; d_gene: .; CDR3aa: CASTRGTVVWNEQFF; CDR3nt: TGTGCCAGCACCCGTGGGACGGTCGTTTGGAATGAGCAGTTCTTC
v_gene: TRBV19; abundance: .; j_gene: TRBJ1-1; d_gene: .; CDR3aa: CASSHWEGGSTEAFF; CDR3nt: TGTGCCAGTAGCCACTGGGAAGGGGGGTCCACTGAAGCTTTCTTT
v_gene: TRBV12-3/TRBV12-4; abundance: many; j_gene: TRBJ2-7; d_gene: TRBD2; CDR3aa: CASSLTSGRFSGYEQYF; CDR3nt: TGTGCCAGCAGTTTAACTAGCGGGAGGTTTTCGGGCTACGAGCAGTACTTC
v_gene: TRBV12-3/TRBV12-4; abundance: .; j_gene: TRBJ2-7; d_gene: .; CDR3aa: CASSFSGNGPYEQYF; CDR3nt: TGTGCCAGCAGTTTTTCGGGTAATGGCCCCTACGAGCAGTACTTC
v_gene: TRBV5-1; abundance: .; j_gene: TRBJ2-5; d_gene: .; CDR3aa: CASSPKGTAEETQYF; CDR3nt: TGCGCCAGCAGCCCCAAGGGTACGGCCGAAGAGACCCAGTACTTC
v_gene: TRBV20-1; abundance: many; j_gene: TRBJ1-2; d_gene: .; CDR3aa: CSARITGYGYTF; CDR3nt: TGCAGTGCTCGGATAACAGGGTACGGCTACACCTTC
v_gene: TRBV2; abundance: .; j_gene: TRBJ1-2; d_gene: .; CDR3aa: CASSERALEGYTF; CDR3nt: TGTGCCAGCAGTGAAAGGGCCCTGGAGGGCTACACCTTC
v_gene: TRBV20-1; abundance: .; j_gene: TRBJ2-7; d_gene: TRBD2; CDR3aa: CSATGGPSYEQYF; CDR3nt: TGCAGTGCGACGGGAGGGCCCTCCTACGAGCAGTACTTC
v_gene: TRBV7-6; abundance: .; j_gene: TRBJ1-4; d_gene: .; CDR3aa: CASSLEAGPNEKLFF; CDR3nt: TGTGCCAGCAGCTTAGAGGCGGGACCTAATGAAAAACTGTTTTTT
v_gene: TRBV18; abundance: .; j_gene: TRBJ2-1; d_gene: .; CDR3aa: CASSPPGRDPNERFF; CDR3nt: TGTGCCAGCTCACCGCCGGGACGCGATCCCAATGAGCGGTTCTTC
v_gene: TRBV7-2; abundance: many; j_gene: TRBJ1-6; d_gene: TRBD1; CDR3aa: CASSLAPGGYSYNSPLHF; CDR3nt: TGTGCCAGCAGCTTAGCCCCAGGGGGCTACTCCTATAATTCACCCCTCCACTTT
v_gene: TRBV29-1; abundance: few; j_gene: TRBJ2-7; d_gene: .; CDR3aa: CSVMVGSRLSEQYF; CDR3nt: TGCAGCGTTATGGTGGGCAGTAGATTGTCCGAGCAGTACTTC
v_gene: TRBV20-1; abundance: few; j_gene: TRBJ1-2; d_gene: .; CDR3aa: CSARDVGGVVGYTF; CDR3nt: TGCAGTGCTAGAGATGTCGGGGGCGTGGTTGGCTACACCTTC
v_gene: TRBV7-6; abundance: many; j_gene: TRBJ2-7; d_gene: .; CDR3aa: CASSLGAGNIYEQYF; CDR3nt: TGTGCCAGCAGCTTAGGGGCGGGGAATATCTACGAGCAGTACTTC
v_gene: TRBV5-1; abundance: .; j_gene: TRBJ2-3; d_gene: .; CDR3aa: CASSVPDGDPDTQYF; CDR3nt: TGCGCCAGCAGCGTGCCGGACGGAGATCCAGATACGCAGTATTTT
v_gene: TRBV2; abundance: few; j_gene: TRBJ1-2; d_gene: TRBD1; CDR3aa: CASSTGTGGGGYTF; CDR3nt: TGTGCCAGCAGTACCGGGACAGGGGGCGGAGGCTACACCTTC
v_gene: TRBV20-1; abundance: few; j_gene: TRBJ2-7; d_gene: .; CDR3aa: CSANGAEGSASYEQYF; CDR3nt: TGCAGTGCTAACGGGGCAGAGGGGTCCGCGTCCTACGAGCAGTACTTC
v_gene: TRBV28; abundance: few; j_gene: TRBJ2-7; d_gene: .; CDR3aa: CASRAGGAYYEQYF; CDR3nt: TGTGCCAGCAGGGCTGGGGGAGCCTACTACGAGCAGTACTTC
v_gene: TRBV5-1; abundance: .; j_gene: TRBJ1-2; d_gene: TRBD1; CDR3aa: CASSPGTEGYTF; CDR3nt: TGCGCCAGCAGCCCCGGGACAGAAGGCTACACCTTC